This T cell receptor beta chain was retrieved from a study of blood T cells in healthy people across ages. Findings of the study overall: Naive CD4+ cell counts and diversity both ran higher in long-lived than in aged donors.

With a J-beta primer mix and a sample-barcoded 5' primer, a second PCR ran about 6 to 11 cycles. TCRdb called the 5' RACE reads again in MiXCR, with one record for every CDR3 protein. The table records about 840,000 distinct CDR3 sequences, just under 30% of them present only once. Researchers report isolating at least 7 million PBMCs per sample. The junction had 14 bases not matched to a gene; V was cut back by 4 bases and J by 2 bases. The CDR3 consists of 19 residues. Germline-derived CDR1 and CDR2 are LGHDT and YNNKEL (reference sequence). This clonotype turned up a few times. Its antigen is as yet unknown. These same records also appear under a second study, on T cells of mothers and their children. That work states: In each mother, TCR beta CDR3 reads exceeded 10 million; in each child, they numbered some 2.8 million. Related mother-child pairs shared marginally more repertoire than unrelated pairs, though not significantly.

The clonotype was recovered from a woman between 35 and 50 years old in good health. The V gene is TRBV3-1, the J gene TRBJ2-7, with 13 bases fitting TRBD2. Source material: blood. The CDR3 DNA follows: TGTGCCAGCAGCCCTTATAGACGGACTAGCGGGGGCGGTGCCTACGAGCAGTACTTC. It codes for CASSPYRRTSGGGAYEQYF.